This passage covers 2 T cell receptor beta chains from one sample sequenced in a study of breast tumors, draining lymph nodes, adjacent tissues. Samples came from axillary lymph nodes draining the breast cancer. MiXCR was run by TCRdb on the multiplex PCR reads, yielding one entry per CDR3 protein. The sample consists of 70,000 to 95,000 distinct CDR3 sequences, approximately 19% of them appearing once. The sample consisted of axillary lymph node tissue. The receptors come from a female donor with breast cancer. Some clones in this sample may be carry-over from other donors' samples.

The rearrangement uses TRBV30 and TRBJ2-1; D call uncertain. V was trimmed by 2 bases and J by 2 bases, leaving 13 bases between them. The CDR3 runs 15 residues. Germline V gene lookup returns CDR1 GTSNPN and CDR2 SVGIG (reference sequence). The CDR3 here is CAWSPSSEPYNEQFF. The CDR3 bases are TGTGCCTGGAGTCCGTCTTCCGAACCCTACAATGAGCAGTTCTTC.

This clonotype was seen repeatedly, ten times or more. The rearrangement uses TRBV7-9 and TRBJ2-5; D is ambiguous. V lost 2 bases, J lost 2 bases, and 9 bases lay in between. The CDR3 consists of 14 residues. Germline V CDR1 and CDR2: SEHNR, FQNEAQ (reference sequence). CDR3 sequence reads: CASSLWGSQETQYF. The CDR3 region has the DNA TGTGCCAGCAGCTTATGGGGTTCTCAAGAGACCCAGTACTTC.